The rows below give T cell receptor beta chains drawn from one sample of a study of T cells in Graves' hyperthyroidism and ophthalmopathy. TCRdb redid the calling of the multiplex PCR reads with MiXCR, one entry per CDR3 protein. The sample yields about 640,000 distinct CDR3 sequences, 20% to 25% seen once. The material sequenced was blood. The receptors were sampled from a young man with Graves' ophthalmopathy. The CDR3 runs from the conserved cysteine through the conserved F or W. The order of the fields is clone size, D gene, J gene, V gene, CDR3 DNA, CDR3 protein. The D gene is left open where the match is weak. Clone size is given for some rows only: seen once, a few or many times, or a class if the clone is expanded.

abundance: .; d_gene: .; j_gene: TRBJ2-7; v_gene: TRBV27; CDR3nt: TGTGCCAGCAGTTTGGCAGTGTGGGGGGAGCAGTACTTC; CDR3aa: CASSLAVWGEQYF
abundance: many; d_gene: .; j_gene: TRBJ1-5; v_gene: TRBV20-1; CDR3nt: TGCAGTGCTAACCGGGGGGCTAATCAGCCCCAGCATTTT; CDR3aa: CSANRGANQPQHF
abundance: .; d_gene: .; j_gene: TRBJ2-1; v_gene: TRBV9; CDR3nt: TGTGCCAGCAGAGTTGGTGCCTACAATGAGCAGTTCTTC; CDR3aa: CASRVGAYNEQFF
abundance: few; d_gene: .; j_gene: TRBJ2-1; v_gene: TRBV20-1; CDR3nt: TGCAGTGCTAGAAAGCCCCCACAGGGAAACAATGAGCAGTTCTTC; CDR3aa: CSARKPPQGNNEQFF
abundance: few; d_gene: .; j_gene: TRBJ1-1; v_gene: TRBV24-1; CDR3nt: TGTGCCACCACCCGGGGGGCGGAAACTGAAGCTTTCTTT; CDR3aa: CATTRGAETEAFF
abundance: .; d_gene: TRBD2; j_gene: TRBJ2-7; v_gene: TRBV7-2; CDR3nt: TGTGCCAGCAGCTTGGGGACTAGCGGGAGCGCCTACGAGCAGTACTTC; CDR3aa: CASSLGTSGSAYEQYF
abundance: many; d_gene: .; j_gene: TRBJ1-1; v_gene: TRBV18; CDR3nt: TGTGCCAGCTCACTGCAAAAAGAGGGCACTGAAGCTTTCTTT; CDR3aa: CASSLQKEGTEAFF
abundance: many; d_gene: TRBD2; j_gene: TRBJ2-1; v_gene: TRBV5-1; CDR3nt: TGCGCCAGCAGCTTGGAGTATGTAGCGGGTTCCAGTTACAATGAGCAGTTCTTC; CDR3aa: CASSLEYVAGSSYNEQFF
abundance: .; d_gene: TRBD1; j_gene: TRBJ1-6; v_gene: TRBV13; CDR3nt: TGTGCCAGCAGCCCAGGGACAGAATTGTCACCCCTCCACTTT; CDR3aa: CASSPGTELSPLHF
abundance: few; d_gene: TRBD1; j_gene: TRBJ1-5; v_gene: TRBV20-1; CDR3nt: TGCAGTGCTACAGGGGGCGGCAATCAGCCCCAGCATTTT; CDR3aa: CSATGGGNQPQHF
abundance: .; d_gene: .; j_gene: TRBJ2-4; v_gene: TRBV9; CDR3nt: TGTGCCAGCAGCGTAGGGCAGGGGAACATTCAGTACTTC; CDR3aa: CASSVGQGNIQYF